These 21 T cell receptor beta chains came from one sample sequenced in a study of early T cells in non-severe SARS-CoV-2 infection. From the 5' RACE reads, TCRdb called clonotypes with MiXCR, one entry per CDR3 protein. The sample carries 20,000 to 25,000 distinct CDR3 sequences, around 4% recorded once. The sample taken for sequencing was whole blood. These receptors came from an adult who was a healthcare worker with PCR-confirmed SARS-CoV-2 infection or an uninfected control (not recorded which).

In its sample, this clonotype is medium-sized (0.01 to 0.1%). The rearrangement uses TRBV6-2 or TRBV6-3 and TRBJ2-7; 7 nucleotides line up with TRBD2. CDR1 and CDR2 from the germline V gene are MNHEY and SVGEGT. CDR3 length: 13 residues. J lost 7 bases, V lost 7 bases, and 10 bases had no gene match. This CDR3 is CASTPREAGEQYF. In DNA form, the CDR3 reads TGTGCCAGCACCCCCCGGGAGGCGGGGGAGCAGTACTTC.

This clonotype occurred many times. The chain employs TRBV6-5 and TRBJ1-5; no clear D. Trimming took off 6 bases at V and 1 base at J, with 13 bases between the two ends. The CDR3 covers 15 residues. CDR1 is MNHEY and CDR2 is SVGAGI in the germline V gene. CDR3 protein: CASSRTLGSNQPQHF. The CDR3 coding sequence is TGTGCCAGCAGCCGGACCCTGGGAAGCAATCAGCCCCAGCATTTT.

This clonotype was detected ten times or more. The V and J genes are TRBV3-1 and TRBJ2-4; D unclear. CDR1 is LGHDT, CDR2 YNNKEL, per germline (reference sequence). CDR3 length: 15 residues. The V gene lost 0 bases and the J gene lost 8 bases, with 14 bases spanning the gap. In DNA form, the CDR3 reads TGTGCCAGCAGCCAAGATTGGGCACTCCAGGACATTCAGTACTTC. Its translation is CASSQDWALQDIQYF.

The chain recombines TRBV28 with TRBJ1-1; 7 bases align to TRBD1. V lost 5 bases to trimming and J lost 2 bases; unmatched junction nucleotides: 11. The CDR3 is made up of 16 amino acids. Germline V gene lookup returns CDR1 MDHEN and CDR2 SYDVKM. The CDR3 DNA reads TGTGCCAGCAGTGGGGCTGTGACAGGGCTTAACACTGAAGCTTTCTTT. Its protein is CASSGAVTGLNTEAFF.

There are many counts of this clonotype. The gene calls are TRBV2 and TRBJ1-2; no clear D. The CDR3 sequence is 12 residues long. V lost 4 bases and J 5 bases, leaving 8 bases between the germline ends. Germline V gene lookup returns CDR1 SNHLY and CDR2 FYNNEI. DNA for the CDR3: TGTGCCAGCAGTGTAGTGGATTATGGCTACACCTTC. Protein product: CASSVVDYGYTF.

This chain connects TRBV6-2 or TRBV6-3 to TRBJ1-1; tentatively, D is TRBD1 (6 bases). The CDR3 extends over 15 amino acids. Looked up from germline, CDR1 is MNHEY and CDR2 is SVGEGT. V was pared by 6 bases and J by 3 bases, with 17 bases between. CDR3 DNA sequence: TGTGCCAGCAGCCCCAACAGGGTCTGGGACACTGAAGCTTTCTTT. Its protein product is CASSPNRVWDTEAFF.

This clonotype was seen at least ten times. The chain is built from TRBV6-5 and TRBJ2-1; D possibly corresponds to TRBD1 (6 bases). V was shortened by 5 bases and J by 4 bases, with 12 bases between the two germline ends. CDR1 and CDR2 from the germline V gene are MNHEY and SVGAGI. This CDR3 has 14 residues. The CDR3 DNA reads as TGTGCCAGCAGTCAGGGAAGGGGGTACAATGAGCAGTTCTTC. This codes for CASSQGRGYNEQFF.

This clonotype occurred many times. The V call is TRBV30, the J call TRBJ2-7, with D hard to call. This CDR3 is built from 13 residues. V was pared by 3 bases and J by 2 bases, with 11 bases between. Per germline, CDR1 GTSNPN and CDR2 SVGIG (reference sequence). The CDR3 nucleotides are TGTGCCTGGAGCTTTGTTCTTACCTACGAGCAGTACTTC. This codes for CAWSFVLTYEQYF.

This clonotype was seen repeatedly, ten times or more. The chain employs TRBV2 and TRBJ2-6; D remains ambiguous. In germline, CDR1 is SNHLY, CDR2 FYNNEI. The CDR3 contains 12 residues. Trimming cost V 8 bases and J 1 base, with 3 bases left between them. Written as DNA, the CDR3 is TGTGCCAGCCGTTCTGGGGCCAACGTCCTGACTTTC. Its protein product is CASRSGANVLTF.

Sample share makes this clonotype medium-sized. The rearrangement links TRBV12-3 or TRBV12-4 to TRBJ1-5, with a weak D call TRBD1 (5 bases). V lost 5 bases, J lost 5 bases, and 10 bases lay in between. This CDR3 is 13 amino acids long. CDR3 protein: CASSLGGYQPQHF. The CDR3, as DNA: TGTGCCAGCAGTCTGGGGGGTTATCAGCCCCAGCATTTT.

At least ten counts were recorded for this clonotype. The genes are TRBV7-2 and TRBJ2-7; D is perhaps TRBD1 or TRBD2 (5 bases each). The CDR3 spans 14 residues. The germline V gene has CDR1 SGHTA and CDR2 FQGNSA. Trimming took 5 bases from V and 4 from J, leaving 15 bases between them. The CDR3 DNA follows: TGTGCCAGCAGCCCGAGCGTGGGGGTATACGAGCAGTACTTC. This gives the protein CASSPSVGVYEQYF.

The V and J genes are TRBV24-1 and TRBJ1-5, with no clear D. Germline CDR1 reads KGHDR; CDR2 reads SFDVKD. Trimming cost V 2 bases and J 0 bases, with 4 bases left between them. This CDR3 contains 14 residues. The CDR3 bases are TGTGCCACCAGTGATTCCGGTAGCAATCAGCCCCAGCATTTT. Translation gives CATSDSGSNQPQHF.

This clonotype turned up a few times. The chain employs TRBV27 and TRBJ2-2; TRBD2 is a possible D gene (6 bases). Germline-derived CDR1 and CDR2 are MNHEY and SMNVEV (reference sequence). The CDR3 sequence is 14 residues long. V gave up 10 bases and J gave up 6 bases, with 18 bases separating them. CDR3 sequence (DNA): TGTGCCACCGCGCCGACTAGTCTTTCCGGGGAGCTGTTTTTT. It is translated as CATAPTSLSGELFF.

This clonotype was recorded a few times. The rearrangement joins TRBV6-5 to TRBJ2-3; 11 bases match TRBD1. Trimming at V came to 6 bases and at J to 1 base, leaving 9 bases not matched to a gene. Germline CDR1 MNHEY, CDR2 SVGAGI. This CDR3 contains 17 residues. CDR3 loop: CASSRGQGASGTDTQYF. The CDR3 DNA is TGTGCCAGCAGCCGCGGACAGGGGGCGAGTGGCACAGATACGCAGTATTTT.

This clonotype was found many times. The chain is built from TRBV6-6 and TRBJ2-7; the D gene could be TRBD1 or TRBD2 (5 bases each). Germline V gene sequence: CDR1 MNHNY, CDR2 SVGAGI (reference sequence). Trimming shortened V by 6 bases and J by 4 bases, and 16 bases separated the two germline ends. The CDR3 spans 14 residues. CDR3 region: CASSPRGSAYEQYF. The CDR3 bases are TGTGCCAGCAGCCCGAGGGGATCTGCTTACGAGCAGTACTTC.

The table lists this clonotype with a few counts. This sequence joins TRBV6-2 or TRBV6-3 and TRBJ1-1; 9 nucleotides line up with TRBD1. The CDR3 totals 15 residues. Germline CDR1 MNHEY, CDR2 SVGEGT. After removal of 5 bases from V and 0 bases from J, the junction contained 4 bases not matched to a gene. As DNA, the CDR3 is TGTGCCAGCAGTACGGGACAGGGCTTGAACACTGAAGCTTTCTTT. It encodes CASSTGQGLNTEAFF.

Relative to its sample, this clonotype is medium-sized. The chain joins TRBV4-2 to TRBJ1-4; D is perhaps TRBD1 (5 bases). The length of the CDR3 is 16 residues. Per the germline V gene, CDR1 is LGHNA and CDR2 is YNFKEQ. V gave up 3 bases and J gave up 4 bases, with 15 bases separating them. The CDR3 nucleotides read TGTGCCAGCAGCCAGGGGGACGATGGGGATAATGAAAAACTGTTTTTT. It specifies CASSQGDDGDNEKLFF.

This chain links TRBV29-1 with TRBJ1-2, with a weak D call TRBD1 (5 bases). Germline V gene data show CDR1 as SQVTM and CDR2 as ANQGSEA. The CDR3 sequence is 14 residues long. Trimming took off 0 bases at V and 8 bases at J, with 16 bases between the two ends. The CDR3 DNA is TGCAGCGTTGAAGATCCGACAGTCCCCTGGGGCTACACCTTC. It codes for CSVEDPTVPWGYTF.

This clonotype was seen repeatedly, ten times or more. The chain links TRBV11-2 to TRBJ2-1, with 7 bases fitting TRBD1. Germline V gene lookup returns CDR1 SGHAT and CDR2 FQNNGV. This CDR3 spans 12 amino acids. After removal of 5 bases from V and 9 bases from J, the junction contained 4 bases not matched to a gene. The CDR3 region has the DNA TGTGCCAGCAGCACACAGGGGAGTGAGCAGTTCTTC. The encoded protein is CASSTQGSEQFF.

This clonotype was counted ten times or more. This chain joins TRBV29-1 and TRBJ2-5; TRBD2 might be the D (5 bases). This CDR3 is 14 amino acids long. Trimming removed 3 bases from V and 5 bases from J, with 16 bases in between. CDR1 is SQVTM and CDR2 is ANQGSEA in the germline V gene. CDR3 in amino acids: CSVDRRGIGETQYF. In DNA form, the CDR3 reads TGCAGCGTTGATCGCCGGGGAATAGGGGAGACCCAGTACTTC. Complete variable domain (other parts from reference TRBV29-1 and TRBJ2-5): SAVISQKPSRDICQRGTSLTIQCQVDSQVTMMFWYRQQPGQSLTLIATANQGSEATYESGFVIDKFPISRPNLTFSTLTVSNMSPEDSSIYLCSVDRRGIGETQYFGPGTRLLVL.

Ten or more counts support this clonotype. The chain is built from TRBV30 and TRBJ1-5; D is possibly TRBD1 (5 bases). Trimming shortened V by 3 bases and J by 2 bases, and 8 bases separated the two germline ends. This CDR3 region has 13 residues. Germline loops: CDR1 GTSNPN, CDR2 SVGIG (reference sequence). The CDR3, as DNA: TGTGCCTGGAGGGGGGTGGGCAATCAGCCCCAGCATTTT. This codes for CAWRGVGNQPQHF.